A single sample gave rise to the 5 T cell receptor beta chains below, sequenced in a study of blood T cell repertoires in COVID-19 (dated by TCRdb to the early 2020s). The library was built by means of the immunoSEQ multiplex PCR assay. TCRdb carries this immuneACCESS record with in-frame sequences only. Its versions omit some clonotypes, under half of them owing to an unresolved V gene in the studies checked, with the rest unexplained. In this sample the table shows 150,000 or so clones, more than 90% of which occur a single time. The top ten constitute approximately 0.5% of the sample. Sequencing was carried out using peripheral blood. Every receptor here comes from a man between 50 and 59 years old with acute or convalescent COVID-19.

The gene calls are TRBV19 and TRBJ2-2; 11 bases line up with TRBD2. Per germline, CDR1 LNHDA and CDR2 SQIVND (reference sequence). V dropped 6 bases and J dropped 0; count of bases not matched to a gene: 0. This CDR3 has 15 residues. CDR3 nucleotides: TGTGCCAGTAGGGGACTAGCGGCGAACACCGGGGAGCTGTTTTTT. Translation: CASRGLAANTGELFF.

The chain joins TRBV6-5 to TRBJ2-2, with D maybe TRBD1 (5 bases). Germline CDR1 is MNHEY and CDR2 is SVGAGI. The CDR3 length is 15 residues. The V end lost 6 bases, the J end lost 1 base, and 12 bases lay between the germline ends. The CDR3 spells CASRTPGQNTGELFF. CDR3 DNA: TGTGCCAGCAGGACTCCAGGACAGAACACCGGGGAGCTGTTTTTT.

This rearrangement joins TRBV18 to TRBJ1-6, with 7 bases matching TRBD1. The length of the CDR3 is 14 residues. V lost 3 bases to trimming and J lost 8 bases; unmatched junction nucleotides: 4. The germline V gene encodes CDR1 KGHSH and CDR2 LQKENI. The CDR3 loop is CASSPGQGDSPLHF. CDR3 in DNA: TGTGCCAGCTCACCGGGGCAGGGGGATTCACCCCTCCACTTT.

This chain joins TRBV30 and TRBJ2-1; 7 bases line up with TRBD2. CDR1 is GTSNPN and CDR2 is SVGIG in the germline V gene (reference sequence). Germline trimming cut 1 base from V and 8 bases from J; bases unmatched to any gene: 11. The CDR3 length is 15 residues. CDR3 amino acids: CAWSAGRGRAHEQFF. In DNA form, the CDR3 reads TGTGCCTGGAGTGCCGGACGGGGGAGGGCCCATGAGCAGTTCTTC.

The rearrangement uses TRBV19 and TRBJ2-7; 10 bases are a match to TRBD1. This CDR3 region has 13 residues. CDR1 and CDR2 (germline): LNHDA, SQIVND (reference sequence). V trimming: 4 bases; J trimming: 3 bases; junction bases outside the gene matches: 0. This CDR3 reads CASSRDRGYEQYF. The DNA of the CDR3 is TGTGCCAGTAGTAGGGACAGGGGCTACGAGCAGTACTTC.